The subject of this entry is one TCR beta chain. These data are taken from a study of STAT5B mutations in CD4+ large granular lymphocyte leukemia. Profiling relied on immunoSEQ multiplex PCR, and the TCRdb table lists in-frame clones only, not all of them. The sample has 30,000 to 40,000 clones, more than 60% seen once. This CDR3 is 13 amino acids long. Germline V gives CDR1 SGHNT, CDR2 YENEEA. V was clipped by 4 bases and J by 7 bases, with 10 bases between them. The sequence was obtained from a human donor in good health. The rearrangement links TRBV11-3 to TRBJ1-4; D unclear. The material sequenced was CD4+ T cells from blood buffy coats. CDR3 region: CASSSGPGEKLFF. CDR3 nucleotide sequence: TGTGCCAGCAGCTCCGGGCCGGGTGAAAAACTGTTTTTT.